This TCR beta chain was profiled in a study of beta chain features in type 1 diabetes. Every bit of the isolated RNA underwent reverse transcription, so sequencing read expressed TCRB transcripts. The table came from immunoSEQ multiplex PCR; TCRdb's copy has only in-frame clones and leaves some out. The sample records a few hundred thousand clones, 25% to 30% being singletons. Sequencing was carried out using central memory CD4+ T cells from blood. This TCR derives from a man aged 25 to 40 in good health.

The CDR3 DNA follows: TGTGCCAGTAGTGGGGCTAGCGGGAGGGTAGGATCCTACAATGAGCAGTTCTTC. It translates to CASSGASGRVGSYNEQFF. The chain is built from TRBV19 and TRBJ2-1, with 12 bases that match TRBD2. This CDR3 has 18 amino acids. CDR1 and CDR2 from the germline V gene are LNHDA and SQIVND (reference sequence). Unmatched junction bases numbered 9, after V lost 5 bases and J lost 1 base.